Listed below are T cell receptor beta chains from one sample, sequenced in a study of blood T cell repertoires in COVID-19. The table came from immunoSEQ multiplex PCR; TCRdb's copy has only in-frame clones and leaves some out. The sample has 60,000 to 75,000 clones, 85% seen once. Sequenced: peripheral blood. Receptors were obtained from a human donor in a cohort sampled during active COVID-19. Both conserved end residues are part of each CDR3. The D gene is left open where the match is weak. Clone size is shown for a subset of rows, as once, few, many or a class of expanded clone.

j_gene: TRBJ2-3; abundance: .; v_gene: TRBV4-2; d_gene: .; CDR3aa: CASSPSKQERKDTQYF; CDR3nt: TGTGCCAGCAGCCCCTCTAAGCAGGAACGGAAAGATACGCAGTATTTT
j_gene: TRBJ1-6; abundance: .; v_gene: TRBV9; d_gene: .; CDR3aa: CASSTGTGGNSPLHF; CDR3nt: TGTGCCAGCAGCACAGGGACCGGTGGGAATTCACCCCTCCACTTT
j_gene: TRBJ1-2; abundance: once; v_gene: TRBV18; d_gene: .; CDR3aa: CASSPSEGKWYGYTF; CDR3nt: TGTGCCAGCTCACCGTCGGAGGGGAAGTGGTATGGCTACACCTTC
j_gene: TRBJ2-3; abundance: .; v_gene: TRBV5-4; d_gene: .; CDR3aa: CASSLDRGYTDTQYF; CDR3nt: TGTGCCAGCAGCTTGGATAGGGGATACACAGATACGCAGTATTTT
j_gene: TRBJ1-1; abundance: .; v_gene: TRBV6-5; d_gene: .; CDR3aa: CASRVDRNTEAFF; CDR3nt: TGTGCCAGCAGGGTGGACAGGAACACTGAAGCTTTCTTT
j_gene: TRBJ2-5; abundance: .; v_gene: TRBV7-2; d_gene: TRBD2; CDR3aa: CASSLRLAGVQETQYF; CDR3nt: TGTGCCAGCAGCTTACGACTAGCGGGGGTCCAAGAGACCCAGTACTTC
j_gene: TRBJ1-2; abundance: .; v_gene: TRBV29-1; d_gene: TRBD1; CDR3aa: CSVETRTGVAYGYTF; CDR3nt: TGCAGCGTTGAAACGAGGACAGGGGTGGCCTATGGCTACACCTTC
j_gene: TRBJ1-2; abundance: .; v_gene: TRBV6-2/TRBV6-3; d_gene: .; CDR3aa: CASSSSRGSIYGYTF; CDR3nt: TGTGCCAGCAGTTCCTCGAGGGGGTCGATCTATGGCTACACCTTC
j_gene: TRBJ1-2; abundance: .; v_gene: TRBV7-8; d_gene: TRBD1; CDR3aa: CASSRGQGSEGYTF; CDR3nt: TGTGCCAGCAGCCGGGGACAGGGAAGTGAAGGCTACACCTTC
j_gene: TRBJ2-7; abundance: .; v_gene: TRBV6-2/TRBV6-3; d_gene: .; CDR3aa: CASSYPPPGQYF; CDR3nt: TGTGCCAGCAGTTACCCCCCTCCAGGGCAGTACTTC
j_gene: TRBJ1-1; abundance: .; v_gene: TRBV10-3; d_gene: .; CDR3aa: CAIRKGVGTEAFF; CDR3nt: TGTGCCATCAGAAAGGGGGTTGGCACTGAAGCTTTCTTT
j_gene: TRBJ2-3; abundance: few; v_gene: TRBV25-1; d_gene: TRBD1; CDR3aa: CASSETGGRSTDTQYF; CDR3nt: TGTGCCAGCAGTGAAACAGGGGGAAGAAGCACAGATACGCAGTATTTT
j_gene: TRBJ2-2; abundance: .; v_gene: TRBV9; d_gene: .; CDR3aa: CASSVSSTGELFF; CDR3nt: TGTGCCAGCAGCGTAAGCTCCACCGGGGAGCTGTTTTTT
j_gene: TRBJ2-4; abundance: .; v_gene: TRBV7-8; d_gene: TRBD1; CDR3aa: CASSLSGRGQGGKNIQYF; CDR3nt: TGTGCCAGCAGCTTGAGTGGACGGGGACAGGGAGGCAAAAACATTCAGTACTTC
j_gene: TRBJ1-2; abundance: once; v_gene: TRBV19; d_gene: .; CDR3aa: CASSIVMGSIPGYTF; CDR3nt: TGTGCCAGTAGTATAGTAATGGGGAGTATTCCCGGCTACACCTTC
j_gene: TRBJ1-2; abundance: .; v_gene: TRBV6-5; d_gene: .; CDR3aa: CASRGGKGGYTF; CDR3nt: TGTGCCAGCAGAGGGGGTAAGGGTGGCTACACCTTC
j_gene: TRBJ1-2; abundance: few; v_gene: TRBV12-3/TRBV12-4; d_gene: .; CDR3aa: CASSREGHGYTF; CDR3nt: TGTGCCAGCAGCCGGGAGGGGCATGGCTACACCTTC
j_gene: TRBJ1-1; abundance: .; v_gene: TRBV7-2; d_gene: TRBD1; CDR3aa: CASSLAAGGASEAFF; CDR3nt: TGTGCCAGCAGCTTAGCGGCAGGGGGCGCCTCTGAAGCTTTCTTT
j_gene: TRBJ2-1; abundance: .; v_gene: TRBV24-1; d_gene: TRBD2; CDR3aa: CATSDRGAGYYNEQFF; CDR3nt: TGTGCCACCAGTGATCGAGGAGCGGGGTATTACAATGAGCAGTTCTTC
j_gene: TRBJ1-4; abundance: .; v_gene: TRBV4-2; d_gene: TRBD1; CDR3aa: CASSQDRERGREKLFF; CDR3nt: TGTGCCAGCAGCCAAGATCGGGAGAGGGGGCGGGAAAAACTGTTTTTT
j_gene: TRBJ1-2; abundance: .; v_gene: TRBV10-2; d_gene: TRBD1; CDR3aa: CASSMGQGSLYGYTF; CDR3nt: TGCGCCAGCAGTATGGGACAGGGTAGTCTCTATGGCTACACCTTC
j_gene: TRBJ1-2; abundance: once; v_gene: TRBV14; d_gene: .; CDR3aa: CASRQVGGGAAGGYTF; CDR3nt: TGTGCCAGCAGACAAGTCGGCGGGGGAGCGGCCGGAGGCTACACCTTC
j_gene: TRBJ2-5; abundance: .; v_gene: TRBV5-8; d_gene: TRBD1; CDR3aa: CASSLRTGGVETQYF; CDR3nt: TGTGCCAGCAGCTTGAGGACAGGGGGCGTGGAGACCCAGTACTTC
j_gene: TRBJ2-5; abundance: .; v_gene: TRBV4-3; d_gene: TRBD2; CDR3aa: CASSQDISASGGGTQYF; CDR3nt: TGCGCCAGCAGCCAAGATATTTCGGCTAGCGGGGGGGGGACCCAGTACTTC
j_gene: TRBJ2-1; abundance: .; v_gene: TRBV9; d_gene: .; CDR3aa: CASSVVGIPTYNEQFF; CDR3nt: TGTGCCAGCAGCGTAGTTGGCATACCCACCTACAATGAGCAGTTCTTC
j_gene: TRBJ1-2; abundance: .; v_gene: TRBV20-1; d_gene: .; CDR3aa: CSASPLGAVANYGYTF; CDR3nt: TGCAGTGCTAGTCCATTAGGAGCGGTAGCTAACTATGGCTACACCTTC
j_gene: TRBJ2-2; abundance: .; v_gene: TRBV4-1; d_gene: TRBD1; CDR3aa: CASSLGQGQVGAGELFF; CDR3nt: TGCGCCAGCAGCCTAGGACAGGGCCAAGTAGGGGCCGGGGAGCTGTTTTTT
j_gene: TRBJ2-5; abundance: .; v_gene: TRBV7-8; d_gene: TRBD1; CDR3aa: CASSSSGGRGETQYF; CDR3nt: TGTGCCAGCAGCTCTTCAGGGGGTAGGGGAGAGACCCAGTACTTC
j_gene: TRBJ2-2; abundance: .; v_gene: TRBV7-9; d_gene: .; CDR3aa: CASSFHRNTGELFF; CDR3nt: TGTGCCAGCAGCTTCCACAGGAACACCGGGGAGCTGTTTTTT
j_gene: TRBJ1-6; abundance: .; v_gene: TRBV7-3; d_gene: .; CDR3aa: CASSRGRETPLHF; CDR3nt: TGTGCCAGCAGCCGAGGCCGGGAAACACCCCTCCACTTT
j_gene: TRBJ2-2; abundance: .; v_gene: TRBV4-1; d_gene: TRBD2; CDR3aa: CASSQDPPAGANTGELFF; CDR3nt: TGCGCCAGCAGCCAAGATCCACCAGCGGGGGCGAACACCGGGGAGCTGTTTTTT
j_gene: TRBJ2-5; abundance: .; v_gene: TRBV4-3; d_gene: .; CDR3aa: CASSQEGGGMETQYF; CDR3nt: TGCGCCAGCAGCCAAGAGGGGGGGGGCATGGAGACCCAGTACTTC
j_gene: TRBJ2-3; abundance: .; v_gene: TRBV7-2; d_gene: TRBD2; CDR3aa: CASSSTKRGGSVDTQYF; CDR3nt: TGTGCCAGCAGCTCGACGAAGCGGGGGGGCAGTGTAGATACGCAGTATTTT
j_gene: TRBJ1-1; abundance: .; v_gene: TRBV3-1/TRBV3-2; d_gene: .; CDR3aa: CASSQEVGRGEAFF; CDR3nt: TGTGCCAGCAGCCAAGAAGTGGGTAGGGGAGAAGCTTTCTTT
j_gene: TRBJ2-7; abundance: .; v_gene: TRBV4-2; d_gene: .; CDR3aa: CASSHDRWPYEQYF; CDR3nt: TGTGCCAGCAGCCACGACAGGTGGCCCTACGAGCAGTACTTC
j_gene: TRBJ2-3; abundance: .; v_gene: TRBV5-6; d_gene: TRBD2; CDR3aa: CASSLDLAGGLTDTQYF; CDR3nt: TGTGCCAGCAGCTTGGATTTGGCGGGGGGGTTAACAGATACGCAGTATTTT
j_gene: TRBJ1-4; abundance: .; v_gene: TRBV7-2; d_gene: TRBD1; CDR3aa: CASSGQGGFEKLFF; CDR3nt: TGTGCCAGCAGCGGACAGGGGGGCTTTGAAAAACTGTTTTTT